The present T cell receptor (beta chain) was sequenced within a study of T cell responses to AZD1222 COVID-19 vaccine. Points from the study as a whole: Reportedly, nearly half of unique spike TCRs recognized epitopes outside B.1.351/B.1.1.7 mutations. Donors were largely white British and mainly female; clonal diversity was possibly underestimated.

V gave up 5 bases and J gave up 2 bases, with 15 bases separating them. Germline V lookup: CDR1 LNHNV, CDR2 YYDKDF (reference sequence). The CDR3 runs to 15 residues. TCRdb's copy holds only in-frame clones and misses some; the assay was immunoSEQ multiplex PCR. The sample includes about 94,000 clones, 85% of them seen just once. Comment on this clone: Its antigen is as yet unknown.

Samples with a second dose at about 4 or about 12 weeks were pooled together. The material sequenced was peripheral blood, taken 28 days after the second AZD1222 dose. The TCR was taken from an adult who received the AZD1222 COVID-19 vaccine. The V and J genes are TRBV15 and TRBJ1-2, with D tentatively TRBD1 (6 bases). The CDR3 sequence is CATSLQTGTNYGYTF. DNA for the CDR3: TGTGCCACCAGCCTGCAGACCGGGACAAACTATGGCTACACCTTC.